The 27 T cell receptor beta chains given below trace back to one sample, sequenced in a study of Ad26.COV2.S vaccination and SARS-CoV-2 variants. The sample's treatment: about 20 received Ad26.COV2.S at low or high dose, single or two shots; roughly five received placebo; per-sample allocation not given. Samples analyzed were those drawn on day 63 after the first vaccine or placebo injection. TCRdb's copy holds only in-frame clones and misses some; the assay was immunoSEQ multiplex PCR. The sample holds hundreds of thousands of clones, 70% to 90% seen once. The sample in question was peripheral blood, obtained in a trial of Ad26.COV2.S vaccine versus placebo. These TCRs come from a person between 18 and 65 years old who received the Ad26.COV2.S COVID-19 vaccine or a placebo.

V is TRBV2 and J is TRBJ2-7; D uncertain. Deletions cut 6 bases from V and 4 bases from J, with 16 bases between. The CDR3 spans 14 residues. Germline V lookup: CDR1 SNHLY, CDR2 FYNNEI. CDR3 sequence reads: CASRPPVDEYEQYF. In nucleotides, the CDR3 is TGTGCCAGCAGACCTCCCGTTGACGAGTACGAGCAGTACTTC.

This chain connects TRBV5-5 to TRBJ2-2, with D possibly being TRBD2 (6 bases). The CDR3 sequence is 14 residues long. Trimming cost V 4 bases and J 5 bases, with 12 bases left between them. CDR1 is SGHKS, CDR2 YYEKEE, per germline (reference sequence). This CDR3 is CASSAGGSTGELFF. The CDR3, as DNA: TGTGCCAGCAGCGCCGGGGGTTCAACCGGGGAGCTGTTTTTT. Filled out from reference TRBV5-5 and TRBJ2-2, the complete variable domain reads DAGVTQSPTHLIKTRGQQVTLRCSPISGHKSVSWYQQVLGQGPQFIFQYYEKEERGRGNFPDRFSARQFPNYSSELNVNALLLGDSALYLCASSAGGSTGELFFGEGSRLTVL.

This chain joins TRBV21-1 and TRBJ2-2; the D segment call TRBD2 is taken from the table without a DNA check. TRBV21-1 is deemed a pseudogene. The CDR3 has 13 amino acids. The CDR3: CASSRGSTGELFF. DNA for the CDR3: TGTGCCAGCAGCCGCGGCAGCACCGGGGAGCTGTTTTTT.

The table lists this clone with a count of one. The CDR3 is CSASQPQGAGYTF. Written as DNA, the CDR3 is TGCAGTGCTAGTCAACCACAGGGGGCTGGCTACACCTTC. The chain combines TRBV20-1 with TRBJ1-2; 9 bases line up with TRBD1. With V trimmed by 3 bases and J by 7 bases, 6 bases remained unmatched. CDR1 and CDR2 from the germline V gene are DFQATT and SNEGSKA (reference sequence). CDR3 length: 13 amino acids.

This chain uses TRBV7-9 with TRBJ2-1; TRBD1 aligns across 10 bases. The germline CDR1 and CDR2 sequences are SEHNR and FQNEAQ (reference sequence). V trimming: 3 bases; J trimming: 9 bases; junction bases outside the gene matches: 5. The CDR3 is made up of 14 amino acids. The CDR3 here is CASSLGQGTGEQFF. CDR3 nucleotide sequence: TGTGCCAGCAGCTTGGGACAGGGGACCGGTGAGCAGTTCTTC.

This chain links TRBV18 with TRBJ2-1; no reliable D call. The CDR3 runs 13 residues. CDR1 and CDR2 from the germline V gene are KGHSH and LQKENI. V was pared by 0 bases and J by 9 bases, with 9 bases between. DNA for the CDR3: TGTGCCAGCTCACCACCGGCGGATTTTGAGCAGTTCTTC. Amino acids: CASSPPADFEQFF.

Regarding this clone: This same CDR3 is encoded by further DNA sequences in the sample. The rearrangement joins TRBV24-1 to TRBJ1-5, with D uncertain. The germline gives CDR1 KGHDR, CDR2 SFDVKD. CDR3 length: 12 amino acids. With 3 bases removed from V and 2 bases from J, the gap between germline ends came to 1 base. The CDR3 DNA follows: TGTGCCACCAGTGATCGCAATCAGCCCCAGCATTTT. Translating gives CATSDRNQPQHF.

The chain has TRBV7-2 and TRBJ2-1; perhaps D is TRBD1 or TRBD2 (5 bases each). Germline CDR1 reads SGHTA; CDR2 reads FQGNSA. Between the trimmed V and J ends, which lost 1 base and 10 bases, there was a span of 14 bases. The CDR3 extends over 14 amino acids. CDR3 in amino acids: CASSLGGSRVEQFF. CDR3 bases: TGTGCCAGCAGCTTAGGAGGGAGCAGGGTCGAGCAGTTCTTC.

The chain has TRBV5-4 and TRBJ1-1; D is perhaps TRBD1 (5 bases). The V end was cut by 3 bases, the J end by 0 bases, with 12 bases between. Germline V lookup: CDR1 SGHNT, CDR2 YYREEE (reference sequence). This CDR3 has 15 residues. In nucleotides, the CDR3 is TGTGCCAGCAGCTCGGAGTGGGGGGTGAACACTGAAGCTTTCTTT. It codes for CASSSEWGVNTEAFF.

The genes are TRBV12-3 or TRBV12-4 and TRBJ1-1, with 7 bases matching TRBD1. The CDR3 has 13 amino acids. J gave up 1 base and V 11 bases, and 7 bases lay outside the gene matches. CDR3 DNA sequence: TGTGCCTGTACCGGGACAGAGAACACTGAAGCTTTCTTT. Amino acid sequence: CACTGTENTEAFF.

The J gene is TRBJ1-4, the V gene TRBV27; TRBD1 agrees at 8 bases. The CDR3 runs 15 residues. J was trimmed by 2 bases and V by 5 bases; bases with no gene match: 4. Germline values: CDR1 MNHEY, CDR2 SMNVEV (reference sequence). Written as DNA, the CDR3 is TGTGCCAGCAGTCTCCGACAGGGGACTAATGAAAAACTGTTTTTT. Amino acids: CASSLRQGTNEKLFF.

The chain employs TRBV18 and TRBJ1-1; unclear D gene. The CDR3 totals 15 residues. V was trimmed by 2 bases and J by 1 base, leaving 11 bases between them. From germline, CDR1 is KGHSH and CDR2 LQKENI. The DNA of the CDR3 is TGTGCCAGCTCACCAATCTTACAGACGAACACTGAAGCTTTCTTT. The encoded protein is CASSPILQTNTEAFF.

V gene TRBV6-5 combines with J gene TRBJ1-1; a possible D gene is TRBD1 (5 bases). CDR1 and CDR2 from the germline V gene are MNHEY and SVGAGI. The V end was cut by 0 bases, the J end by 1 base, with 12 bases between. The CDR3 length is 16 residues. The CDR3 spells CASSYSKGAGNTEAFF. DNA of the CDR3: TGTGCCAGCAGTTACTCGAAAGGGGCGGGGAACACTGAAGCTTTCTTT.

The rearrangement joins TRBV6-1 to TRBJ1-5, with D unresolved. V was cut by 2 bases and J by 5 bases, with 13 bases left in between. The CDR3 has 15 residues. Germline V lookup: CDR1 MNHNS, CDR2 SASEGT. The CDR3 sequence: CASSEMSQIYQPQHF. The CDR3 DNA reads TGTGCCAGCAGTGAAATGAGTCAGATCTATCAGCCCCAGCATTTT.

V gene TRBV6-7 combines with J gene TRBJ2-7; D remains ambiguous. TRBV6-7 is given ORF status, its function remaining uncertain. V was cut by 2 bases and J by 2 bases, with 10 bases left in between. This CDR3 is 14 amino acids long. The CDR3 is CASSYPGITYEQYF. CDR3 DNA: TGTGCCAGCAGTTACCCAGGAATCACCTACGAGCAGTACTTC.

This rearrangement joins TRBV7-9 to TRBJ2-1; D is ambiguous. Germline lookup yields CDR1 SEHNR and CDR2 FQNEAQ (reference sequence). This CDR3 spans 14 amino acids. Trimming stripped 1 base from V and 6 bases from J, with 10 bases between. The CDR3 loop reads CASSLESRGNEQFF. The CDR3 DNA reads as TGTGCCAGCAGCTTAGAGTCTCGTGGCAATGAGCAGTTCTTC.

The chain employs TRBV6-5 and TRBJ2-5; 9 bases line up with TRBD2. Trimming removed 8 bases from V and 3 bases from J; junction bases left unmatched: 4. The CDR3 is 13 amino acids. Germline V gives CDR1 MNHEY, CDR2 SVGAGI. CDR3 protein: CASGLAWEETQYF. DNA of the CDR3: TGTGCCAGCGGACTAGCGTGGGAAGAGACCCAGTACTTC.

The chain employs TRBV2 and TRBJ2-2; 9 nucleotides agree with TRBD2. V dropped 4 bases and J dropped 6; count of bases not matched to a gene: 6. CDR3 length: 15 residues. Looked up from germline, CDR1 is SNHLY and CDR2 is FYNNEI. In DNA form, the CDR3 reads TGTGCCAGCAGTGTCCAGCGGGGGGCCCCCGGGGAGCTGTTTTTT. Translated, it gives CASSVQRGAPGELFF.

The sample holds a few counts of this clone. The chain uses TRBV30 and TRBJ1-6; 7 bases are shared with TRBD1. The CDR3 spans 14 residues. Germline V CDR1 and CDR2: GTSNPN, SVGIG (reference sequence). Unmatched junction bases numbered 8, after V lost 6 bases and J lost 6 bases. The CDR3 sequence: CACMGTASNSPLHF. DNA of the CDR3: TGTGCCTGCATGGGGACAGCTAGTAATTCACCCCTCCACTTT.

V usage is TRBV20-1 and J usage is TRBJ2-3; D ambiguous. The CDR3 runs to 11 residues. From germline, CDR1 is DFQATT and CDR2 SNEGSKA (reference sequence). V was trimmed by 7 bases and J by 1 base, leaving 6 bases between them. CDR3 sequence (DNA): TGCAGTGAACTGGGCACAGATACGCAGTATTTT. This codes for CSELGTDTQYF.

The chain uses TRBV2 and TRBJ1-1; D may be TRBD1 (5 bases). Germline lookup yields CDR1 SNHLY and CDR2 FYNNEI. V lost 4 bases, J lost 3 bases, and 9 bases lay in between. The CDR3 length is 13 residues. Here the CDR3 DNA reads TGTGCCAGCAGTGGGGGGGAATACACTGAAGCTTTCTTT. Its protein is CASSGGEYTEAFF.

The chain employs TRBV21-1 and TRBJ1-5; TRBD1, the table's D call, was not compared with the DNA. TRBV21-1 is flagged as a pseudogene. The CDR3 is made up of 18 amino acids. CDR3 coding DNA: TGTGCCAGCAGCAAATACAGGGGCAGACGGGATAGCAATCAGCCCCAGCATTTT. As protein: CASSKYRGRRDSNQPQHF.

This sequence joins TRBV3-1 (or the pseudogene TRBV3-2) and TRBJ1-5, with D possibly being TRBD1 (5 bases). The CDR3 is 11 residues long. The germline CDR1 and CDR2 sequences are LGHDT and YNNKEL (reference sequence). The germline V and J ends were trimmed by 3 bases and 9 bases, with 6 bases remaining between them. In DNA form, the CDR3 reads TGTGCCAGCAGCCACGGGGGGCCCCAGCATTTT. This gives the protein CASSHGGPQHF.

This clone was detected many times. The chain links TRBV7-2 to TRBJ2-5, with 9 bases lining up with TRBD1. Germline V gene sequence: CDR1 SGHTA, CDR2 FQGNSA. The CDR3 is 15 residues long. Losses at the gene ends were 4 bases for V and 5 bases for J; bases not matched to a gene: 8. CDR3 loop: CASSWTGEGGETQYF. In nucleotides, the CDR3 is TGTGCCAGCAGCTGGACAGGGGAAGGAGGGGAGACCCAGTACTTC. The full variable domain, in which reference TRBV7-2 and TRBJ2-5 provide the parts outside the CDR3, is GAGVSQSPSNKVTEKGKDVELRCDPISGHTALYWYRQSLGQGLEFLIYFQGNSAPDKSGLPSDRFSAERTGGSVSTLTIQRTQQEDSAVYLCASSWTGEGGETQYFGPGTRLLVL.

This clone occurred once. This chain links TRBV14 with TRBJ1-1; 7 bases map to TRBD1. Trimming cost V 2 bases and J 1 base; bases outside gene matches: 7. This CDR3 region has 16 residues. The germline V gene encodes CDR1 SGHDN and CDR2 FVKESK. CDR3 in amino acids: CASSQITGQWNTEAFF. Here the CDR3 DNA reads TGTGCCAGCAGCCAAATAACGGGACAGTGGAACACTGAAGCTTTCTTT.

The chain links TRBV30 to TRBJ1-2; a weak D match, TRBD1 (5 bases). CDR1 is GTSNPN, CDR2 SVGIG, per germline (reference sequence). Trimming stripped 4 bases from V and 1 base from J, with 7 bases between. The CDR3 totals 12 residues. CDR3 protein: CAWNGGNYGYTF. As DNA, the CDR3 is TGTGCCTGGAACGGGGGTAACTATGGCTACACCTTC.

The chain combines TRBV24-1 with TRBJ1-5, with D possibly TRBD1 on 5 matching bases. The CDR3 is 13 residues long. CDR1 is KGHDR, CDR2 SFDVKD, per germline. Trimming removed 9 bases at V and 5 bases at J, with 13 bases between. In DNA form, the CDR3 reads TGTGCCACCGGGGACGCGGGGCATCAGCCCCAGCATTTT. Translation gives CATGDAGHQPQHF.